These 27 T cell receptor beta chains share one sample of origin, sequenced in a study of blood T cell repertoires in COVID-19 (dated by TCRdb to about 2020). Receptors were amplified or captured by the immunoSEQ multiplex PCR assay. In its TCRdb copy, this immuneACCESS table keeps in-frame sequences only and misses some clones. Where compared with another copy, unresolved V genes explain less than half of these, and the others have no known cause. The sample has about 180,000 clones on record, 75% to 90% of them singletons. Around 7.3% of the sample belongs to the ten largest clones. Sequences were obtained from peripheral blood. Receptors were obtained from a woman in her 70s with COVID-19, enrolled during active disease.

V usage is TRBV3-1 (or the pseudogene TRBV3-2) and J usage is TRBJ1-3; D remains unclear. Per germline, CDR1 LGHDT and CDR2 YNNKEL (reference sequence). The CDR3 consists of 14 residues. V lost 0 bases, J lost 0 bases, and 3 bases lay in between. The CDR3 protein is CASSQESSGNTIYF. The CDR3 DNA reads TGTGCCAGCAGCCAAGAGAGCTCTGGAAACACCATATATTTT.

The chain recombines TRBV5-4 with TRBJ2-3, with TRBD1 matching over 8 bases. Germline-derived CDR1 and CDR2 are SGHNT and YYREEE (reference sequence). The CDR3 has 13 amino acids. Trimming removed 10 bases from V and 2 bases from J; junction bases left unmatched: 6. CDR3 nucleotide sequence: TGTGCCGTACAGGACAGGGCCACAGATACGCAGTATTTT. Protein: CAVQDRATDTQYF.

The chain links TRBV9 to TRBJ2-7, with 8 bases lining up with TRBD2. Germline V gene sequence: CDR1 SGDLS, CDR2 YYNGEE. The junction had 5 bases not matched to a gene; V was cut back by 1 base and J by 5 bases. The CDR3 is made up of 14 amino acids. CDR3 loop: CASSVSGSSDEQYF. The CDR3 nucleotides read TGTGCCAGCAGCGTAAGCGGGAGTAGCGACGAGCAGTACTTC.

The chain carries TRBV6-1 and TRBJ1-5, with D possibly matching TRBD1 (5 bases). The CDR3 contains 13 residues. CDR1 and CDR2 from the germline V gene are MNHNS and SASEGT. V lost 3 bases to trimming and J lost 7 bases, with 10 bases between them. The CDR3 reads CASSEGGGQPQHF. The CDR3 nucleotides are TGTGCCAGCAGTGAGGGGGGAGGACAGCCCCAGCATTTT.

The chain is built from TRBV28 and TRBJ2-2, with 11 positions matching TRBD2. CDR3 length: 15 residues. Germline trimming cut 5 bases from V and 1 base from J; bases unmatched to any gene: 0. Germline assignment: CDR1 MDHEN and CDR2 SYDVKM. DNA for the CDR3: TGTGCCAGCAGTACTAGCGGGAGGAACACCGGGGAGCTGTTTTTT. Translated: CASSTSGRNTGELFF.

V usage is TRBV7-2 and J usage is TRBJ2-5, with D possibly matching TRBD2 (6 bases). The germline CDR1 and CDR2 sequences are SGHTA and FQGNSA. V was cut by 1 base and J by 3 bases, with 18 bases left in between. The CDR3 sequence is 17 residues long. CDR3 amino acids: CASSLEAGVGGKETQYF. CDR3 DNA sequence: TGTGCCAGCAGCTTAGAGGCGGGCGTTGGGGGGAAAGAGACCCAGTACTTC.

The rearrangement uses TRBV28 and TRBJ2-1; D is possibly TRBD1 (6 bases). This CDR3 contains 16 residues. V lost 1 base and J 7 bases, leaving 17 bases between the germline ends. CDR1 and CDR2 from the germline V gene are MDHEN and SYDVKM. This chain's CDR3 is CASSLLDSRGFNEQFF. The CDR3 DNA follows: TGTGCCAGCAGTTTATTAGACTCGAGGGGGTTTAATGAGCAGTTCTTC. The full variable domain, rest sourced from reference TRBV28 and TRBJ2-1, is DVKVTQSSRYLVKRTGEKVFLECVQDMDHENMFWYRQDPGLGLRLIYFSYDVKMKEKGDIPEGYSVSREKKERFSLILESASTNQTSMYLCASSLLDSRGFNEQFFGPGTRLTVL.

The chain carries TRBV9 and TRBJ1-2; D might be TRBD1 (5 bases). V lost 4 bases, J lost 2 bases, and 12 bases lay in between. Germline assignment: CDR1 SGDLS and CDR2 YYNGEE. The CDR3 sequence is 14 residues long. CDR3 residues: CASSLHGGNYGYTF. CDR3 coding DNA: TGTGCCAGCAGCCTCCACGGGGGAAACTATGGCTACACCTTC.

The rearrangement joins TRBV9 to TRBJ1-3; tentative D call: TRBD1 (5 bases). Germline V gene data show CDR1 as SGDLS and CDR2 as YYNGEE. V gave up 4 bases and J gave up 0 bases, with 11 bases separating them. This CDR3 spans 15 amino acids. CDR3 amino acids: CASSTTASSGNTIYF. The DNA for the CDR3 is TGTGCCAGCAGCACGACAGCCAGCTCTGGAAACACCATATATTTT.

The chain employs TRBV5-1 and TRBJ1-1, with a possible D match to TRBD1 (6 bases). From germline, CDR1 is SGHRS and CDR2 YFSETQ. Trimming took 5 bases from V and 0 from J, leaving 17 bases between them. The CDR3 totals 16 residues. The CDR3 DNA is TGCGCCAGCAGTGTCACAGGGCGAGGGGTGAACACTGAAGCTTTCTTT. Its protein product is CASSVTGRGVNTEAFF.

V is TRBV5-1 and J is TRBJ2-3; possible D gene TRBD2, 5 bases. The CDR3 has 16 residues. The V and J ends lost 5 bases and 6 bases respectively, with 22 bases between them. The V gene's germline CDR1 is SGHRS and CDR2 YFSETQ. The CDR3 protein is CASSLPRGQILDTQYF. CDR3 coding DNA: TGCGCCAGCAGTCTTCCGCGAGGGCAGATACTCGATACGCAGTATTTT.

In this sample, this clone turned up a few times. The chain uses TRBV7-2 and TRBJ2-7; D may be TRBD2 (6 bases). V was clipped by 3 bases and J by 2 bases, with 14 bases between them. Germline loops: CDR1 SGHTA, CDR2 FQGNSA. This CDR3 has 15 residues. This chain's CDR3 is CASSFRRLGTYEQYF. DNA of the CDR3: TGTGCCAGCAGCTTTCGGCGACTAGGGACCTACGAGCAGTACTTC.

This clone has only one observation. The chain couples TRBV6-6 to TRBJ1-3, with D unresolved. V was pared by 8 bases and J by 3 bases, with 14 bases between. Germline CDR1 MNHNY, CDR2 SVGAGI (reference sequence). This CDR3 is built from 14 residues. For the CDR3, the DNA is TGTGCCAGCCTAGCGGAACATTATGGAAACACCATATATTTT. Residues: CASLAEHYGNTIYF.

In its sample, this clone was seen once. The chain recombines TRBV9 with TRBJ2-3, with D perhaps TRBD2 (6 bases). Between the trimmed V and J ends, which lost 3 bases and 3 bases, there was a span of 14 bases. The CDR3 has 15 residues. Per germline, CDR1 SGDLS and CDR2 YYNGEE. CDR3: CASSASGVRTDTQYF. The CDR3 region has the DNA TGTGCCAGCAGCGCCTCGGGAGTAAGGACAGATACGCAGTATTTT.

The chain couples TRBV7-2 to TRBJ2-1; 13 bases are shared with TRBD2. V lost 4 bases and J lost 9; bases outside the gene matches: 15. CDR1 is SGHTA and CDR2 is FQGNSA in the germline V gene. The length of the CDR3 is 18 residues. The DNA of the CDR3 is TGTGCCAGCAGCTCTAACCGGGGACTAGCGGGAACAGGGGTTGAGCAGTTCTTC. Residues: CASSSNRGLAGTGVEQFF.

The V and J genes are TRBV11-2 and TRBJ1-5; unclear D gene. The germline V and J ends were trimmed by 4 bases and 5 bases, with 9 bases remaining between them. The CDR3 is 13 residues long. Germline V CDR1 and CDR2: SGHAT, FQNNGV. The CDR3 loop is CASSSTYDQPQHF. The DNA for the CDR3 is TGTGCCAGCAGCTCTACCTATGATCAGCCCCAGCATTTT.

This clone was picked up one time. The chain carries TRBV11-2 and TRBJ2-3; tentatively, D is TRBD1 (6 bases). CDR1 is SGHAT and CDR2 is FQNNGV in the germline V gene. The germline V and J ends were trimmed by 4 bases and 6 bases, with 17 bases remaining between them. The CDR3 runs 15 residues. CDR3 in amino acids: CASSSPTGRRDTQYF. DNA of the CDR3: TGTGCCAGCAGCTCTCCTACAGGGCGGCGGGATACGCAGTATTTT.

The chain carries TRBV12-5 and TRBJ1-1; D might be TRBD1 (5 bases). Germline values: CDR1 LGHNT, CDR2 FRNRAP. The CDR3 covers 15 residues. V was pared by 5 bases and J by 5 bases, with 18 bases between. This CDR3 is CASGLGGAMRTEAFF. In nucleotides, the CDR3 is TGTGCTAGTGGTCTTGGAGGGGCGATGAGGACTGAAGCTTTCTTT.

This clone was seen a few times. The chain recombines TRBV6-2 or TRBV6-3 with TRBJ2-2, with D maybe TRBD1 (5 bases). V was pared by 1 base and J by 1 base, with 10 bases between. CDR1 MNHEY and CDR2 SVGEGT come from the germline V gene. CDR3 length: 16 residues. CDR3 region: CASSYFAGRNTGELFF. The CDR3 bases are TGTGCCAGCAGTTACTTCGCAGGGCGGAACACCGGGGAGCTGTTTTTT.

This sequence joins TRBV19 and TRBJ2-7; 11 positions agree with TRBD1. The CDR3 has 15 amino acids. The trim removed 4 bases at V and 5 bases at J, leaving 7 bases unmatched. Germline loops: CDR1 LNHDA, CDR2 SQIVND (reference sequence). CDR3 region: CASSTSRDRGNEQYF. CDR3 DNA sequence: TGTGCCAGTAGTACGTCCCGGGACAGGGGGAACGAGCAGTACTTC.

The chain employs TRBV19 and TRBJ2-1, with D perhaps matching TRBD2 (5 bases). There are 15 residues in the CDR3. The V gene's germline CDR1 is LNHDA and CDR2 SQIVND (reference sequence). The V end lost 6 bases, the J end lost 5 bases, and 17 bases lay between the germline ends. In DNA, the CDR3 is TGTGCCAGTAGGGCGGGCCTTACCGCGAACAATGAGCAGTTCTTC. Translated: CASRAGLTANNEQFF.

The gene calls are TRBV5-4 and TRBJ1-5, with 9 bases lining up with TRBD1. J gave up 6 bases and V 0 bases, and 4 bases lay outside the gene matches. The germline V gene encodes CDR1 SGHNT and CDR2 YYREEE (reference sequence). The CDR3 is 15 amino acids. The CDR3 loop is CASSLDRGLGQPQHF. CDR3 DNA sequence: TGTGCCAGCAGCTTGGACAGGGGGCTAGGTCAGCCCCAGCATTTT.

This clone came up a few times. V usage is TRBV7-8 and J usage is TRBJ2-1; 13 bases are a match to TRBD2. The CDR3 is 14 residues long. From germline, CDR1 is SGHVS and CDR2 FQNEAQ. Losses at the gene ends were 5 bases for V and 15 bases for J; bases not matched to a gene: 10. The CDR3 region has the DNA TGTGCCAGCAGCCCGAGGACTAGCGGGAGCGAGGGGTTCTTC. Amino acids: CASSPRTSGSEGFF.

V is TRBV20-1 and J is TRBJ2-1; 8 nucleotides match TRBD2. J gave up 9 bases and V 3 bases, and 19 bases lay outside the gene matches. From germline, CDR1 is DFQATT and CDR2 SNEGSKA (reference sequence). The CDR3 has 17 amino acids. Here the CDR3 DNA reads TGCAGTGCTAGTCCCCCCTCTCGAAGCGGGAGAACAGGTGAGCAGTTCTTC. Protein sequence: CSASPPSRSGRTGEQFF.

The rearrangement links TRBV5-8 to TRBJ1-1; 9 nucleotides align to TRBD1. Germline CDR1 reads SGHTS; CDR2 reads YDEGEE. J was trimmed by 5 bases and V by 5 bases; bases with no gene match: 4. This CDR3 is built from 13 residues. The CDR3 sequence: CASRYRGRTEAFF. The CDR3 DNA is TGTGCCAGCAGGTACAGGGGGCGTACTGAAGCTTTCTTT.

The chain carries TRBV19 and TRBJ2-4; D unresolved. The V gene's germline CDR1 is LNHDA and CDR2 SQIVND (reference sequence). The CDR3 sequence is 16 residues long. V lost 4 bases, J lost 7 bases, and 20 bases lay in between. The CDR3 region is CASSTLRAVNLNIQYF. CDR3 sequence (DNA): TGTGCCAGTAGTACTTTGAGAGCCGTGAACCTCAACATTCAGTACTTC.

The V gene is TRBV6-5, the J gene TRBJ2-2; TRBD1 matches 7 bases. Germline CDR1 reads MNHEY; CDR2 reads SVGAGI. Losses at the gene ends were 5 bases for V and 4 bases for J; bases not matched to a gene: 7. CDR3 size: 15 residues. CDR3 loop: CASSTRTGTTGELFF. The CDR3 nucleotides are TGTGCCAGCAGTACAAGGACAGGAACCACCGGGGAGCTGTTTTTT.